Presented here are 3 T cell receptor beta chains from one specimen sequenced in a study of memory CD4+ T cells and cytomegalovirus serostatus. The sort gate was single viable CD3+CD4+CD8-CD45RO+ cells for memory CD4+ T cells. TCRdb's table, derived via immunoSEQ multiplex PCR, lists solely in-frame clones and lacks some. The sample records over 65,000 clones, around 78% being singletons. What was sequenced was memory CD4+ T cells from blood. The origin of the receptors is an adult in good health and CMV-seropositive.

The chain is built from TRBV11-3 and TRBJ2-3; 10 bases map to TRBD2. Germline assignment: CDR1 SGHNT and CDR2 YENEEA. Losses at the gene ends were 0 bases for V and 3 bases for J; bases not matched to a gene: 9. The CDR3 runs 18 residues. CDR3 sequence (DNA): TGTGCCAGCAGCTTAGACCAGAGGGGACTAGCGCCGACAGATACGCAGTATTTT. Translated, it gives CASSLDQRGLAPTDTQYF.

This clone was found once. The genes are TRBV7-2 and TRBJ1-2; D unclear. Germline CDR1 SGHTA, CDR2 FQGNSA. V was pared by 2 bases and J by 2 bases, with 6 bases between. This CDR3 is built from 13 residues. The CDR3 here is CASSLYPNYGYTF. CDR3 nucleotides: TGTGCCAGCAGCTTATATCCCAACTATGGCTACACCTTC.

V gene TRBV7-2 combines with J gene TRBJ2-1; TRBD2 aligns across 7 bases. Germline V lookup: CDR1 SGHTA, CDR2 FQGNSA. V trimming: 1 base; J trimming: 8 bases; junction bases outside the gene matches: 17. The CDR3 extends over 18 amino acids. In nucleotides, the CDR3 is TGTGCCAGCAGCTTAGTTGGTGGGAGGAGTCCAGGGAGGGATGAGCAGTTCTTC. This encodes CASSLVGGRSPGRDEQFF.